This T cell receptor beta chain stems from a study of cytomegalovirus exposure and HLA in healthy donors. General study points: Among TCR sequences, most were rare, though some public TCRs appeared in many donors. Differences between HLA loci emerged in a later analysis of TCR association rates, with DRB1 most and HLA-C fewest. Researchers reportedly found TCR beta sequences accurately predicted most subjects' HLA-A and HLA-B alleles.

The CDR3 is 15 amino acids. The PCR used 60 Vbeta and 13 Jbeta primers. The protocol was immunoSEQ multiplex PCR, while the TCRdb copy is restricted to in-frame clones and leaves out a portion. Of 85,000 to 90,000 clones listed, around four fifths are singletons. Comments on this clone: Its antigen is still unknown.

This chain links TRBV21-1 with TRBJ2-7; the table's D call, TRBD2, has no DNA check behind it. TRBV21-1 is deemed a pseudogene. The source material was PBMCs. The sequence came from a man aged 25 to 40 in good health and CMV-seronegative. The CDR3 sequence: CASSKALSGGYEQYF. DNA of the CDR3: TGTGCCAGCAGCAAAGCGCTTTCGGGGGGCTACGAGCAGTACTTC.